A single sample is the source of the 25 T cell receptor beta chains below, sequenced in a study of blood T cell repertoires in COVID-19. Sequenced by immunoSEQ multiplex PCR; TCRdb stores in-frame clones only, minus some. Here the sample spans 150,000 to 200,000 clones, approximately 79% being singletons. Sample: peripheral blood. The source of these receptors is a woman aged 35 to 49 with COVID-19, enrolled during active disease.

This chain joins TRBV6-5 and TRBJ2-5, with 7 positions matching TRBD2. The CDR3 contains 12 residues. Per the germline V gene, CDR1 is MNHEY and CDR2 is SVGAGI. V lost 8 bases to trimming and J lost 5 bases; unmatched junction nucleotides: 5. CDR3 amino acids: CASGEGRETQYF. The CDR3 bases are TGTGCCAGCGGGGAGGGCAGGGAGACCCAGTACTTC.

In its sample, this clone was seen a few times. The rearrangement joins TRBV19 to TRBJ2-3; a weak D match, TRBD1 (5 bases). The germline V gene has CDR1 LNHDA and CDR2 SQIVND (reference sequence). Trimming shortened V by 3 bases and J by 7 bases, and 11 bases separated the two germline ends. The CDR3 totals 13 residues. The DNA of the CDR3 is TGTGCCAGTAGTATCAATTACAGGTATACGCAGTATTTT. Translating gives CASSINYRYTQYF.

The rearrangement joins TRBV28 to TRBJ2-7; D possibly corresponds to TRBD2 (6 bases). V lost 4 bases and J lost 0, with 13 bases in between. The CDR3 loop spans 15 amino acids. The germline V gene encodes CDR1 MDHEN and CDR2 SYDVKM. The CDR3 region has the DNA TGTGCCAGCAGTTCAGGGCCCGGGAGCTCCTACGAGCAGTACTTC. Amino acid sequence: CASSSGPGSSYEQYF.

The chain joins TRBV29-1 to TRBJ2-3; TRBD1 might be the D (6 bases). V dropped 6 bases and J dropped 0 bases, with 13 bases sitting between them. CDR1 and CDR2 from the germline V gene are SQVTM and ANQGSEA. This CDR3 is 14 amino acids long. The chain's CDR3 is CSVARDTSTDTQYF. The CDR3 DNA is TGCAGCGTCGCTCGGGACACCAGCACAGATACGCAGTATTTT.

The chain uses TRBV19 and TRBJ2-2; 7 nucleotides line up with TRBD1. CDR1 is LNHDA, CDR2 SQIVND, per germline (reference sequence). The CDR3 consists of 16 residues. The ends lost 7 bases at V and 3 bases at J; junction bases unmatched: 11. The CDR3 loop reads CASIPTGVSHTGELFF. The CDR3 DNA reads as TGTGCCAGTATCCCTACAGGGGTCTCACACACCGGGGAGCTGTTTTTT.

The chain carries TRBV3-1 (or the pseudogene TRBV3-2) and TRBJ2-5; perhaps TRBD2 as D (5 bases). Looked up from germline, CDR1 is LGHDT and CDR2 is YNNKEL (reference sequence). V was trimmed by 3 bases and J by 5 bases, leaving 19 bases between them. There are 16 residues in the CDR3. This CDR3 reads CASSHRITGLVETQYF. Here the CDR3 DNA reads TGTGCCAGCAGCCATAGGATTACGGGGTTAGTGGAGACCCAGTACTTC.

CDR3 in DNA: TGTGCCAGCAGCCAAGATCTAGCGGGAGGGAACACCGGGGAGCTGTTTTTT. It specifies CASSQDLAGGNTGELFF. The V gene is TRBV4-2, the J gene TRBJ2-2, with TRBD2 matching 11 bases. J lost 1 base, V lost 0 bases, and 1 base had no gene match. The CDR3 consists of 17 residues. CDR1 is LGHNA and CDR2 is YNFKEQ in the germline V gene.

This sequence joins TRBV18 and TRBJ2-2; D unclear. V lost 2 bases to trimming and J lost 8 bases, with 6 bases between them. Germline CDR1 KGHSH, CDR2 LQKENI. The CDR3 consists of 12 residues. The CDR3 is CASSPVTGELFF. The CDR3 region has the DNA TGTGCCAGCTCACCAGTGACTGGGGAGCTGTTTTTT.

The chain uses TRBV2 and TRBJ2-5; D is ambiguous. The germline V gene has CDR1 SNHLY and CDR2 FYNNEI. V was shortened by 7 bases and J by 0 bases, with 6 bases between the two germline ends. This CDR3 region has 12 residues. The CDR3 nucleotides read TGTGCCAGCATCGGTTACCAAGAGACCCAGTACTTC. Translation gives CASIGYQETQYF.

This clone came up a few times. V and J are TRBV10-1 and TRBJ2-7; a possible D gene is TRBD2 (5 bases). This CDR3 region has 15 residues. V shed 8 bases and J shed 5 bases, with 22 bases lying between them. Germline V lookup: CDR1 WNHNN, CDR2 SYGVQD (reference sequence). CDR3 coding DNA: TGCGCCAGCGCACCGGTAGCGTCTTCTATCCACGAGCAGTACTTC. Translating gives CASAPVASSIHEQYF.

The chain couples TRBV5-6 to TRBJ2-7; tentative D call: TRBD1 (5 bases). The CDR3 contains 17 residues. Germline CDR1 and CDR2: SGHDT and YYEEEE. Trimming cost V 0 bases and J 1 base, with 17 bases left between them. CDR3 in amino acids: CASSLGQPPSDSYEQYV. In nucleotides, the CDR3 is TGTGCCAGCAGCTTGGGACAGCCCCCTTCGGATTCCTACGAGCAGTACGTC.

J is TRBJ1-5 and V is TRBV6-5, with TRBD1 identical over 8 bases. The germline V gene encodes CDR1 MNHEY and CDR2 SVGAGI. The CDR3 has 14 residues. J lost 4 bases, V lost 6 bases, and 5 bases had no gene match. For the CDR3, the DNA is TGTGCCAGCAGGGGACAGGCGCTAAATCAGCCCCAGCATTTT. The encoded protein is CASRGQALNQPQHF.

The genes are TRBV11-2 and TRBJ1-1, with TRBD1 as a possible D gene (6 bases). This CDR3 region has 13 residues. The V gene lost 5 bases and the J gene lost 5 bases, with 12 bases spanning the gap. CDR1 is SGHAT and CDR2 is FQNNGV in the germline V gene. The CDR3 nucleotides are TGTGCCAGCAGCCTTGGGGGCTTAACTGAAGCTTTCTTT. Its protein product is CASSLGGLTEAFF.

This chain uses TRBV3-1 (or the pseudogene TRBV3-2) with TRBJ2-5; D is perhaps TRBD1 (6 bases). Germline V gives CDR1 LGHDT, CDR2 YNNKEL (reference sequence). V was clipped by 8 bases and J by 4 bases, with 17 bases between them. The CDR3 has 14 residues. CDR3 loop: CASRLVGAGETQYF. DNA for the CDR3: TGTGCCAGCCGCCTAGTGGGGGCGGGAGAGACCCAGTACTTC.

The chain is built from TRBV28 and TRBJ1-4; D unclear. This CDR3 is 17 amino acids long. Trimming shortened V by 2 bases and J by 2 bases, and 15 bases separated the two germline ends. Germline V gene sequence: CDR1 MDHEN, CDR2 SYDVKM. CDR3 DNA sequence: TGTGCCAGCAGTTTAGGCCCCGGGGAGCCCACTAATGAAAAACTGTTTTTT. Amino acid sequence: CASSLGPGEPTNEKLFF.

This clone was seen a handful of times. DNA of the CDR3: TGTGCCAGCAGTTCCCGACAGGGAGCAGATACGCAGTATTTT. Amino acids: CASSSRQGADTQYF. The chain employs TRBV28 and TRBJ2-3, with 7 bases matching TRBD1. The V segment lost 4 bases and the J segment 4 bases; nucleotides outside the gene matches: 5. The length of the CDR3 is 14 residues. CDR1 is MDHEN, CDR2 SYDVKM, per germline.

In DNA, the CDR3 is TGTGCCAGCATCCTAGCGGGGCGTGAAGAGACCCAGTACTTC. Encoded protein: CASILAGREETQYF. The rearrangement links TRBV5-6 to TRBJ2-5, with 9 bases that match TRBD2. V shed 6 bases, J shed 3 bases, and the junction held 6 bases outside the gene matches. The CDR3 loop spans 14 amino acids. The V gene's germline CDR1 is SGHDT and CDR2 YYEEEE.

The chain has TRBV2 and TRBJ1-1, with a weak D call TRBD1 (5 bases). The CDR3 consists of 15 residues. The V gene's germline CDR1 is SNHLY and CDR2 FYNNEI. Trimming pared 5 bases from V and 6 bases from J, leaving 19 bases between. The CDR3 sequence: CASSTAGINISEAFF. In DNA, the CDR3 is TGTGCCAGCAGTACGGCAGGGATAAACATCTCTGAAGCTTTCTTT.

This chain connects TRBV13 to TRBJ2-7, with D uncertain. Germline V gives CDR1 PRHDT, CDR2 FYEKMQ (reference sequence). V lost 8 bases, J lost 2 bases, and 7 bases lay in between. The CDR3 loop spans 11 amino acids. CDR3 region: CASGQTYEQYF. The CDR3, as DNA: TGTGCCAGCGGGCAAACCTACGAGCAGTACTTC.

V gene TRBV7-2 combines with J gene TRBJ2-7, with a possible D match to TRBD2 (6 bases). CDR1 is SGHTA and CDR2 is FQGNSA in the germline V gene. The V and J ends lost 3 bases and 1 base respectively, with 13 bases between them. This CDR3 contains 15 residues. CDR3 protein: CASSLSIGTSYEQYF. CDR3 in DNA: TGTGCCAGCAGCTTGAGTATTGGGACTTCCTACGAGCAGTACTTC.

The chain links TRBV24-1 to TRBJ1-5, with D maybe TRBD1 (5 bases). V lost 5 bases to trimming and J lost 7 bases, with 17 bases between them. This CDR3 region has 15 residues. Germline V gene data show CDR1 as KGHDR and CDR2 as SFDVKD. The CDR3 DNA is TGTGCCACCAGTGGGGGTAGGACACCGGGCCAGCCCCAGCATTTT. Its translation: CATSGGRTPGQPQHF.

V and J are TRBV10-3 and TRBJ1-6; D may be TRBD1 (5 bases). CDR1 and CDR2 from the germline V gene are ENHRY and SYGVKD. V lost 7 bases and J lost 5, with 12 bases in between. The CDR3 is 14 residues long. As DNA, the CDR3 is TGTGCCATCAAATCGGACACCCATAATTCACCCCTCCACTTT. Translation gives CAIKSDTHNSPLHF.

This clone was observed a handful of times. The rearrangement links TRBV7-8 to TRBJ2-2; D is ambiguous. The CDR3 is 14 amino acids. Germline V gene sequence: CDR1 SGHVS, CDR2 FQNEAQ. V lost 2 bases to trimming and J lost 1 base, with 5 bases between them. The CDR3: CASSLFQNTGELFF. As DNA, the CDR3 is TGTGCCAGCAGCTTATTCCAGAACACCGGGGAGCTGTTTTTT.

This clone was detected a few times. This chain joins TRBV7-3 and TRBJ1-2; D not certain. Between the trimmed V and J ends, which lost 1 base and 5 bases, there was a span of 8 bases. CDR3 size: 13 residues. Germline V gene sequence: CDR1 SGHTA, CDR2 FQGTGA. CDR3 sequence reads: CASSLNPGYGYTF. CDR3 sequence (DNA): TGTGCCAGCAGCTTAAACCCCGGTTATGGCTACACCTTC. Full variable domain (remainder filled in from reference TRBV7-3 and TRBJ1-2): GAGVSQTPSNKVTEKGKYVELRCDPISGHTALYWYRQSLGQGPEFLIYFQGTGAADDSGLPNDRFFAVRPEGSVSTLKIQRTERGDSAVYLCASSLNPGYGYTFGSGTRLTVV.

The chain carries TRBV5-1 and TRBJ2-5, with D tentatively TRBD2 (6 bases). Germline-derived CDR1 and CDR2 are SGHRS and YFSETQ. The CDR3 extends over 13 amino acids. Trimming removed 4 bases from V and 1 base from J, with 8 bases in between. CDR3 coding DNA: TGCGCCAGCAGCGGGGAGGCCCAAGAGACCCAGTACTTC. Protein sequence: CASSGEAQETQYF.